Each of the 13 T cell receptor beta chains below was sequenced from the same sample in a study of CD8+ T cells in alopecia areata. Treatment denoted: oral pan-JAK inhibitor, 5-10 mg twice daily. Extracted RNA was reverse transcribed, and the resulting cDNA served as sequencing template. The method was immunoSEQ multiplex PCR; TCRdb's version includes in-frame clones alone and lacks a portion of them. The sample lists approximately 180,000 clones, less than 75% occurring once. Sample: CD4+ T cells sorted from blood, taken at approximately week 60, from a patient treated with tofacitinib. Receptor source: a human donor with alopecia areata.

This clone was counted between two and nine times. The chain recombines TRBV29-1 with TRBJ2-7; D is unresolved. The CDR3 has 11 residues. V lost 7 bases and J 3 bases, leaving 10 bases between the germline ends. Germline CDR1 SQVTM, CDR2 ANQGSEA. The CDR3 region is CSGGSNYEQYF. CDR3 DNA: TGCAGCGGAGGATCAAACTACGAGCAGTACTTC.

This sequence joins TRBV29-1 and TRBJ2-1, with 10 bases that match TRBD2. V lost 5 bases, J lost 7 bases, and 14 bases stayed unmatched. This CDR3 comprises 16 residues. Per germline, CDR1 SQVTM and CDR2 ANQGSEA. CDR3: CSVRQRGGLSLNEQFF. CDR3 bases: TGCAGCGTTAGGCAGCGGGGGGGCCTTTCTTTAAATGAGCAGTTCTTC.

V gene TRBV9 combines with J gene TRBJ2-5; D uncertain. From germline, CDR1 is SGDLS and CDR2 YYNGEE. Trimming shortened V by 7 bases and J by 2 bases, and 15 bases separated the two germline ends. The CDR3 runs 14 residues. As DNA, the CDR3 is TGTGCCAGCTCCTCGGGCAGGTCACAAGAGACCCAGTACTTC. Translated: CASSSGRSQETQYF.

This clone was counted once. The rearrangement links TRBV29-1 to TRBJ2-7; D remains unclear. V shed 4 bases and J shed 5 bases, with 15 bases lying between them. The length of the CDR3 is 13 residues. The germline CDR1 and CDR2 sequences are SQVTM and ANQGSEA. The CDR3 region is CSVGVQSGNEQYF. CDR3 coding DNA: TGCAGCGTTGGAGTCCAGTCTGGGAACGAGCAGTACTTC.

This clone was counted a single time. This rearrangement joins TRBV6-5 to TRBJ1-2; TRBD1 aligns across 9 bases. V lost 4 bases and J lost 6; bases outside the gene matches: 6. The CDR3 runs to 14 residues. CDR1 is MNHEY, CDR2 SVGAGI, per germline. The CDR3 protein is CASSSSGTGHGYTF. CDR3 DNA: TGTGCCAGCAGTTCTAGCGGGACAGGGCATGGCTACACCTTC.

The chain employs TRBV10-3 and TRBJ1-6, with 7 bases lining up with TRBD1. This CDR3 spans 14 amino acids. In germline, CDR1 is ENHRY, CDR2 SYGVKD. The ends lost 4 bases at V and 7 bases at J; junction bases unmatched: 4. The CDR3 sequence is CAISAGTENSPLHF. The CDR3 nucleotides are TGTGCCATCAGTGCAGGGACAGAAAATTCACCCCTCCACTTT.

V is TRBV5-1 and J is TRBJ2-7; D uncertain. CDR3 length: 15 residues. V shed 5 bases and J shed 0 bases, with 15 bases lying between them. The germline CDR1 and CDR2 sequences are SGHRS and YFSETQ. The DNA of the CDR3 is TGCGCCAGCAGACTTACGGACCGGAGCTCCTACGAGCAGTACTTC. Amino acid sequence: CASRLTDRSSYEQYF.

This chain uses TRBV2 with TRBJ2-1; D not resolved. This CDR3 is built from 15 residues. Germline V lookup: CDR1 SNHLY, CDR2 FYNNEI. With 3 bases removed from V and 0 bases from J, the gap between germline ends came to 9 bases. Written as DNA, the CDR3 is TGTGCCAGCAGTGAGGCGGCTAGCTCCTACAATGAGCAGTTCTTC. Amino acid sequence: CASSEAASSYNEQFF.

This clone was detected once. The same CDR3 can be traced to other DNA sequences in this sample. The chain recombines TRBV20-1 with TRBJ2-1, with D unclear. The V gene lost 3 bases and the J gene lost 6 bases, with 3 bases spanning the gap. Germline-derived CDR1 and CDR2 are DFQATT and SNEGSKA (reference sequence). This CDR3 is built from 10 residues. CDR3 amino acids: CSARSNEQFF. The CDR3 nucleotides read TGCAGTGCTAGGAGCAATGAGCAGTTCTTC.

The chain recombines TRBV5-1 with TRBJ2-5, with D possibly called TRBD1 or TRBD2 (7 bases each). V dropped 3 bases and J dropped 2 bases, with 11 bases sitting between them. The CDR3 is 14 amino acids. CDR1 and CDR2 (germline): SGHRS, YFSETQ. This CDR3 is CASSYQGGQETQYF. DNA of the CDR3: TGCGCCAGCAGCTACCAGGGGGGGCAAGAGACCCAGTACTTC. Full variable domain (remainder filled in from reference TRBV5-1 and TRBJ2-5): KAGVTQTPRYLIKTRGQQVTLSCSPISGHRSVSWYQQTPGQGLQFLFEYFSETQRNKGNFPGRFSGRQFSNSRSEMNVSTLELGDSALYLCASSYQGGQETQYFGPGTRLLVL.

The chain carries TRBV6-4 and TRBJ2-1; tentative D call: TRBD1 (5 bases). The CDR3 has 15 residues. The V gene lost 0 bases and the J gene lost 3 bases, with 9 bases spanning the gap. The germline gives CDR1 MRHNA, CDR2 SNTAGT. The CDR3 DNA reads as TGTGCCAGCAGTGACTCATATAGGGGCTACAATGAGCAGTTCTTC. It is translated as CASSDSYRGYNEQFF.

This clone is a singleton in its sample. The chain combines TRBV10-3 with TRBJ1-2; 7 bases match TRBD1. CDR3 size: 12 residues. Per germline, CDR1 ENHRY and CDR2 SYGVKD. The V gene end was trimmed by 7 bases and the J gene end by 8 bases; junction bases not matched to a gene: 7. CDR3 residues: CAINDRVEGYTF. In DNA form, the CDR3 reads TGTGCCATCAACGACAGGGTCGAGGGCTACACCTTC.

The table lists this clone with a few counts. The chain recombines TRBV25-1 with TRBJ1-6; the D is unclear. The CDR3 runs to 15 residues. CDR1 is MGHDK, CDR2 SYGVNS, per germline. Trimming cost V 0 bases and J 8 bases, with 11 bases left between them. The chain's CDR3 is CASSEYMGFDSPLHF. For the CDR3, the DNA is TGTGCCAGCAGTGAATATATGGGGTTCGATTCACCCCTCCACTTT.